This TCR beta chain appears in the sequencing data of a study of blood T cell repertoires in COVID-19. For the study at large: PBMCs, B-cell-depleted T cells, or T cells provided the cDNA or gDNA that made up the material.

Original processing methods: It was from reference gene primer amplification that nucleated cell counts were estimated. Data came from immunoSEQ multiplex PCR; TCRdb stores just in-frame clones and leaves some out. The V and J calls and clone size are taken from that table; D and trimming were inferred from the DNA. The profile shows some 130,000 clones, 85% to 90% of them singletons. The CDR3 is 18 amino acids. Trimming pared 2 bases from V and 0 bases from J, leaving 19 bases between. Germline CDR1 reads LGHDT; CDR2 reads YNNKEL (reference sequence). The chain employs TRBV3-1 (or the pseudogene TRBV3-2) and TRBJ1-1; D unclear. Sequences were obtained from peripheral blood. The receptor's source is a man in his sixties with COVID-19, enrolled during active disease. The DNA of the CDR3 is TGTGCCAGCAGCCAAATCGGCAGCTCGGGGATATTGAACACTGAAGCTTTCTTT. It encodes CASSQIGSSGILNTEAFF.